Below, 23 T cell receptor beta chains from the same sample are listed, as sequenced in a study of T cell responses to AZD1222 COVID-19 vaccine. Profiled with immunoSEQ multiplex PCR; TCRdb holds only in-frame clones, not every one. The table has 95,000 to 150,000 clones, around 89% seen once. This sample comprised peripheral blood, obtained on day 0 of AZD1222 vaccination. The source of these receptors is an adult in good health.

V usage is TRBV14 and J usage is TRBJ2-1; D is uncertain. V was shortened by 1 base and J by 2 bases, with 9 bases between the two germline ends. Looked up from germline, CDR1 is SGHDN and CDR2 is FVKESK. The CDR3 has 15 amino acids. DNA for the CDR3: TGTGCCAGCAGCCAAGGGGGTACTGCCTACAATGAGCAGTTCTTC. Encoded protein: CASSQGGTAYNEQFF. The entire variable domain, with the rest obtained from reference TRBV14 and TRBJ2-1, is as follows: EAGVTQFPSHSVIEKGQTVTLRCDPISGHDNLYWYRRVMGKEIKFLLHFVKESKQDESGMPNNRFLAERTGGTYSTLKVQPAELEDSGVYFCASSQGGTAYNEQFFGPGTRLTVL.

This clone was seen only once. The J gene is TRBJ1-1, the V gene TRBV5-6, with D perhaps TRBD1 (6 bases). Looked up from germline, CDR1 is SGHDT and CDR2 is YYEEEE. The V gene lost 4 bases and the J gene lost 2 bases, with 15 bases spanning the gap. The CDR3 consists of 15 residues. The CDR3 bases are TGTGCCAGCAGCGGCAGGACAGTACTCAACACTGAAGCTTTCTTT. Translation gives CASSGRTVLNTEAFF.

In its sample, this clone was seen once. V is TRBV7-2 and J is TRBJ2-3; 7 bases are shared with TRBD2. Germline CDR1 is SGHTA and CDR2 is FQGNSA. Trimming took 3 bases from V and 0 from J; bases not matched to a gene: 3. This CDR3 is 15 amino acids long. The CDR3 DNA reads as TGTGCCAGCAGCTTGGTGGGACTAAGCACAGATACGCAGTATTTT. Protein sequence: CASSLVGLSTDTQYF.

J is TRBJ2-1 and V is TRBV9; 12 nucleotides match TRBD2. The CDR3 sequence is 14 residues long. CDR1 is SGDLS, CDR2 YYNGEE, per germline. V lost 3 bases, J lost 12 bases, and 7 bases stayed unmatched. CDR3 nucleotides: TGTGCCAGCAGCGAGAGGGGACTAGCGGGTGGGCAGTTCTTC. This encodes CASSERGLAGGQFF.

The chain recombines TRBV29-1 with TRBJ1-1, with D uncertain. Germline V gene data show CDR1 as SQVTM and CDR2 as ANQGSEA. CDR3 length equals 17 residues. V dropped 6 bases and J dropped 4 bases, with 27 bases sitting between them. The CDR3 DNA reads TGCAGCGTCCGAAAGTCGGGGTTTGTATGGGGTAGCACTGAAGCTTTCTTT. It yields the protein CSVRKSGFVWGSTEAFF.

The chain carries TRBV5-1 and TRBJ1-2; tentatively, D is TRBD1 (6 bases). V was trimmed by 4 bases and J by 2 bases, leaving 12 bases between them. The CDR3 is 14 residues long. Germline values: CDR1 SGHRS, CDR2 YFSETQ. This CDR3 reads CASSQSGANYGYTF. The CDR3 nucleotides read TGCGCCAGCAGCCAATCGGGGGCAAACTATGGCTACACCTTC.

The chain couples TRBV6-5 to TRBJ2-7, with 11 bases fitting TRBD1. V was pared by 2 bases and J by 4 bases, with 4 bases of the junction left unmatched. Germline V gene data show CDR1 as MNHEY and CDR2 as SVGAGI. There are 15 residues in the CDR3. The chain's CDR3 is CASSYAGTGGYEQYF. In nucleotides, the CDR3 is TGTGCCAGCAGTTACGCCGGGACAGGGGGGTACGAGCAGTACTTC.

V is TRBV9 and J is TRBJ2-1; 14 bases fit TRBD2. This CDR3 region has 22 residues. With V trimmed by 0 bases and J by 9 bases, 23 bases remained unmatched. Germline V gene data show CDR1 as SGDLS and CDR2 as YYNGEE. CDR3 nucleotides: TGTGCCAGCAGCGTAGCTCTCCCGCCACCGGGACTAGCGGGGGCGGGGGTCAGTGAGCAGTTCTTC. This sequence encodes CASSVALPPPGLAGAGVSEQFF.

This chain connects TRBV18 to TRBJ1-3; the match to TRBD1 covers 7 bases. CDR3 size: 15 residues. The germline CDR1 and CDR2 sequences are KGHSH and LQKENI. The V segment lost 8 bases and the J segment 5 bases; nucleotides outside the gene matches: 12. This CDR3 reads CASTRDSLGRNTIYF. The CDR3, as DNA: TGTGCCAGCACTAGGGACAGCCTCGGAAGAAACACCATATATTTT.

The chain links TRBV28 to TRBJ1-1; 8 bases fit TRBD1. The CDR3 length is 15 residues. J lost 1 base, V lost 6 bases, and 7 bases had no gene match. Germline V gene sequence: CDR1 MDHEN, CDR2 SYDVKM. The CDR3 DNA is TGTGCCAGCAGGGCCACAGGGGGGGGGAACACTGAAGCTTTCTTT. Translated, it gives CASRATGGGNTEAFF. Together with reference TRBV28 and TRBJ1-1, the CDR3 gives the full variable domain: DVKVTQSSRYLVKRTGEKVFLECVQDMDHENMFWYRQDPGLGLRLIYFSYDVKMKEKGDIPEGYSVSREKKERFSLILESASTNQTSMYLCASRATGGGNTEAFFGQGTRLTVV.

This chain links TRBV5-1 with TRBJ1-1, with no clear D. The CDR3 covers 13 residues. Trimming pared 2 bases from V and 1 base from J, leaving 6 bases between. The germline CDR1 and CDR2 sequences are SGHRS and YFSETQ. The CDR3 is CASSFGTNTEAFF. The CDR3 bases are TGCGCCAGCAGCTTCGGTACGAACACTGAAGCTTTCTTT.

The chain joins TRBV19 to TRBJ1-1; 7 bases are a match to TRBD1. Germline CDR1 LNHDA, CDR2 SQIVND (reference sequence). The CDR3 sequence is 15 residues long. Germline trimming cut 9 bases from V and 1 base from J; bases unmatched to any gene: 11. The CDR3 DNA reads TGTGCCAGCAACCCAACAGGGGCCCAGAACACTGAAGCTTTCTTT. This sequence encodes CASNPTGAQNTEAFF.

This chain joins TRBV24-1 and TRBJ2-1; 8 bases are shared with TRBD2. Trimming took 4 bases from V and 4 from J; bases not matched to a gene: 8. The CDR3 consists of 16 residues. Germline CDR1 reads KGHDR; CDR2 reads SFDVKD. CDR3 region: CATSDSGLGSYNEQFF. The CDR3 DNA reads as TGTGCCACCAGTGACTCGGGACTAGGGAGTTACAATGAGCAGTTCTTC.

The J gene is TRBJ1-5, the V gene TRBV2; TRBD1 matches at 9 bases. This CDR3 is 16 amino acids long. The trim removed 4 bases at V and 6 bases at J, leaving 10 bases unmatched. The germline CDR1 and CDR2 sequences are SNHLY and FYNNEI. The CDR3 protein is CASSGVQGAYGQPQHF. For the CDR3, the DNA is TGTGCCAGCAGTGGGGTACAGGGGGCATATGGTCAGCCCCAGCATTTT.

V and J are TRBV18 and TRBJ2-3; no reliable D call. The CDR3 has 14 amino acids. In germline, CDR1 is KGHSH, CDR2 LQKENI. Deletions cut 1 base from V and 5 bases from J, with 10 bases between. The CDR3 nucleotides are TGTGCCAGCTCACCACAGGGTCGGCGAGATACGCAGTATTTT. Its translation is CASSPQGRRDTQYF.

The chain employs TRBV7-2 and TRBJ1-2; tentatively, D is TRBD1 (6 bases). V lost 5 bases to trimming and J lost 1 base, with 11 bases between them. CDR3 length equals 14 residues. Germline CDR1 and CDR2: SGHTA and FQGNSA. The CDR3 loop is CASSGRDINYGYTF. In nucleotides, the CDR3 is TGTGCCAGCAGCGGCCGGGACATTAACTATGGCTACACCTTC. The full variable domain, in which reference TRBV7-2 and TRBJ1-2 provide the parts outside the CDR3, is GAGVSQSPSNKVTEKGKDVELRCDPISGHTALYWYRQSLGQGLEFLIYFQGNSAPDKSGLPSDRFSAERTGGSVSTLTIQRTQQEDSAVYLCASSGRDINYGYTFGSGTRLTVV.

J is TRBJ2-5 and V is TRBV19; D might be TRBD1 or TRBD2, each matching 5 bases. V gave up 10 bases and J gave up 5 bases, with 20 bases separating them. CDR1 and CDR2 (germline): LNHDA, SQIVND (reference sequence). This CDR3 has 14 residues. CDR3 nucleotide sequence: TGTGCCACTAACTCCGAGGGGCATGGGGAGACCCAGTACTTC. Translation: CATNSEGHGETQYF.

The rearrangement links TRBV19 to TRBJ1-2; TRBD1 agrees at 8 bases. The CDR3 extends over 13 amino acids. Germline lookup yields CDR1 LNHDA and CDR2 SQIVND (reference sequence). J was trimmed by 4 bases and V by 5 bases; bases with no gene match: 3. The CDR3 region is CASSHGTGYGYTF. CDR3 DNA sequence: TGTGCCAGTAGTCACGGGACAGGCTATGGCTACACCTTC.

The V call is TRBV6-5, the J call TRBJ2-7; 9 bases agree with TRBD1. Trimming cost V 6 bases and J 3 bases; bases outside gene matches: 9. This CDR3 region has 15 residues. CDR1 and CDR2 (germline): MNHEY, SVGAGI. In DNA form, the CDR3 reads TGTGCCAGCAGCCCCGCCGGGACAGGGCTCTACGAGCAGTACTTC. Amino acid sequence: CASSPAGTGLYEQYF.

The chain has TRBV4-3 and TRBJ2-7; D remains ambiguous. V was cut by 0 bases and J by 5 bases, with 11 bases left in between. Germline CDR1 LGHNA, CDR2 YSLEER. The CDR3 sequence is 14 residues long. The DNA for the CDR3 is TGCGCCAGCAGCCAAGATTTGGTTGGGGACGAGCAGTACTTC. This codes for CASSQDLVGDEQYF.

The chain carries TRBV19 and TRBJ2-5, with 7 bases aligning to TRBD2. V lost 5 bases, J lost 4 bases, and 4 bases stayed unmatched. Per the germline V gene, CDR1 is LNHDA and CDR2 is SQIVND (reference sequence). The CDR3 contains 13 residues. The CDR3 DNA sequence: TGTGCCAGTAGTCGGACTAGGGGAGAGACCCAGTACTTC. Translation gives CASSRTRGETQYF.

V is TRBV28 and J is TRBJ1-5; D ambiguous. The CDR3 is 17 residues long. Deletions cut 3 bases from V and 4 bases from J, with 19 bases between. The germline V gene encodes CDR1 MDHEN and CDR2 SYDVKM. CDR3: CASSFIKGYNMNQPQHF. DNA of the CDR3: TGTGCCAGCAGTTTTATAAAGGGCTATAATATGAATCAGCCCCAGCATTTT.

CDR3 protein: CASSLDGSNTEAFF. The DNA of the CDR3 is TGTGCCAGCAGCCTGGACGGGTCGAACACTGAAGCTTTCTTT. The chain couples TRBV7-3 to TRBJ1-1; D uncertain. The germline V gene encodes CDR1 SGHTA and CDR2 FQGTGA. Trimming pared 5 bases from V and 1 base from J, leaving 11 bases between. The CDR3 covers 14 residues.